The 6 T cell receptor beta chains reported below all come from one sample, sequenced in a study of shared clonotypes between healthy human individuals. Profiled with immunoSEQ multiplex PCR; TCRdb holds only in-frame clones, not every one. The sample has approximately 2.3 million clones, approximately 95% seen once. Sequencing used naive CD4+ T cells from PBMCs. Subset here: CD45RA+ positively selected. These TCRs come from a young man in good health. Some clones in this sample may be carry-over from other donors' samples.

The CDR3 DNA sequence: TGTGCCACCCACTCAACCTTGGGGACAGGGGATCACGGCCAGTACTTC. Translating it yields CATHSTLGTGDHGQYF. The chain joins TRBV28 to TRBJ2-7, with 10 nucleotides matching TRBD1. The V gene end was trimmed by 10 bases and the J gene end by 10 bases; junction bases not matched to a gene: 22. The V gene's germline CDR1 is MDHEN and CDR2 SYDVKM. The length of the CDR3 is 16 residues.

The J gene is TRBJ1-6, the V gene TRBV6-5; the D is unclear. CDR3 size: 13 residues. Germline CDR1 reads MNHEY; CDR2 reads SVGAGI. Trimming left V 6 bases short and J 0 bases short, with 3 bases between. CDR3 in amino acids: CASRGSYNSPLHF. The CDR3, as DNA: TGTGCCAGCAGGGGCTCCTATAATTCACCCCTCCACTTT.

The chain employs TRBV7-9 and TRBJ1-1, with D maybe TRBD1 (5 bases). The CDR3 is 13 amino acids. V was cut by 5 bases and J by 4 bases, with 11 bases left in between. In germline, CDR1 is SEHNR, CDR2 FQNEAQ (reference sequence). The CDR3 DNA follows: TGTGCCAGCAGCGGGGGATGGGGCACTGAAGCTTTCTTT. Its protein product is CASSGGWGTEAFF. Together with reference TRBV7-9 and TRBJ1-1, the CDR3 gives the full variable domain: DTGVSQNPRHKITKRGQNVTFRCDPISEHNRLYWYRQTLGQGPEFLTYFQNEAQLEKSRLLSDRFSAERPKGSFSTLEIQRTEQGDSAMYLCASSGGWGTEAFFGQGTRLTVV.

The chain has TRBV28 and TRBJ2-3; TRBD2 is a possible D gene (6 bases). V was cut by 6 bases and J by 2 bases, with 18 bases left in between. Looked up from germline, CDR1 is MDHEN and CDR2 is SYDVKM. CDR3 size: 16 residues. The DNA of the CDR3 is TGTGCCAGCAGACGGGACCCGGGAGCCACCACAGATACGCAGTATTTT. Translating it yields CASRRDPGATTDTQYF.

The rearrangement uses TRBV5-7 and TRBJ2-3; D is possibly TRBD1 or TRBD2 (5 bases each). TRBV5-7 is assigned to the ORF class and has an uncertain function. The CDR3 loop spans 15 amino acids. V was shortened by 6 bases and J by 6 bases, with 20 bases between the two germline ends. The CDR3 nucleotides are TGTGCCAGCAACCCCTGGTGTGGGGGAGTGGATACGCAGTATTTT. It yields the protein CASNPWCGGVDTQYF.

The chain is built from TRBV19 and TRBJ1-4; TRBD1 is a possible D gene (6 bases). The CDR3 sequence is 17 residues long. Germline CDR1 and CDR2: LNHDA and SQIVND (reference sequence). The V and J ends lost 7 bases and 5 bases respectively, with 23 bases between them. As DNA, the CDR3 is TGTGCCAGTACTCGAGGGGGATGGGGACCCCGGAATGAAAAACTGTTTTTT. Protein: CASTRGGWGPRNEKLFF.